These 32 T cell receptor beta chains were all obtained from the same sample, sequenced in a study of monozygotic twins with inflammatory bowel disease (dated by TCRdb to the late 2010s). The protocol used for the library was 5' RACE. Sequencing instrument: Illumina HiSeq 2500. Each CDR3 protein sequence appears as one entry after TCRdb reprocessed the reads, and no DNA is included. This sample's clone table shows some 400,000 distinct CDR3 sequences. The ten largest clones add up to 2% to 2.5% of the sample. Sequencing was done on a sample of blood. These receptors originate from a human donor with ulcerative colitis or Crohn's disease, or a healthy co-twin of an affected twin (not recorded which).

The rearrangement links TRBV7-9 to TRBJ1-1; the D call of TRBD1 rests on TCRdb alone, since no DNA is present to check it. This CDR3 comprises 14 residues. Germline V gene data show CDR1 as SEHNR and CDR2 as FQNEAQ (reference sequence). The CDR3 spells CASSQRTVNTEAFF.

V gene TRBV4-2 combines with J gene TRBJ1-2; TCRdb's D gene call, TRBD1, goes unchecked for lack of DNA. The CDR3 loop spans 17 amino acids. Germline CDR1 LGHNA, CDR2 YNFKEQ. The CDR3 reads CASSLSKDEGVNYGYTF.

The chain links TRBV7-2 to TRBJ1-5; the D call from TCRdb, TRBD1, cannot be confirmed without DNA. The CDR3 sequence is 13 residues long. Germline CDR1 is SGHTA and CDR2 is FQGNSA. This CDR3 is CASSFPGVQPQHF.

The chain recombines TRBV10-3 with TRBJ2-3; TCRdb calls TRBD1, which cannot be checked without DNA. Germline lookup yields CDR1 ENHRY and CDR2 SYGVKD. There are 13 residues in the CDR3. CDR3: CAIGGQGIDTQYF.

This chain's CDR3 is CASSHTPGQGSVEQYF. V and J are TRBV4-1 and TRBJ2-7; the D gene TCRdb calls, TRBD1, cannot be checked with no DNA. The germline CDR1 and CDR2 sequences are MGHRA and YSYEKL. The CDR3 extends over 16 amino acids.

The V gene is TRBV5-5, the J gene TRBJ2-7; the D call of TRBD1 rests on TCRdb alone, since no DNA is present to check it. Germline CDR1 and CDR2: SGHKS and YYEKEE (reference sequence). The CDR3 covers 15 residues. This CDR3 is CASSLQRTGSYEQYF.

The chain employs TRBV5-1 and TRBJ1-1. The CDR3 loop spans 14 amino acids. Germline V gene sequence: CDR1 SGHRS, CDR2 YFSETQ. CDR3 protein: CASSLPGTKTEAFF.

CDR3 sequence: CASSVGFRGLAYNEQFF. The chain carries TRBV9 and TRBJ2-1; checking the TCRdb D call of TRBD2 is not possible without DNA. The germline V gene encodes CDR1 SGDLS and CDR2 YYNGEE. The CDR3 length is 17 residues.

V is TRBV5-1 and J is TRBJ2-3; without DNA, the TCRdb call of TRBD2 cannot be checked. Germline CDR1 is SGHRS and CDR2 is YFSETQ. The CDR3 length is 15 residues. CDR3 in amino acids: CASSSAGGPTDTQYF.

The J gene is TRBJ2-5, the V gene TRBV10-3; without DNA, the TCRdb call of TRBD1 cannot be checked. This CDR3 has 13 amino acids. Germline CDR1 is ENHRY and CDR2 is SYGVKD. The CDR3 sequence: CAISDIGGETQYF.

The rearrangement joins TRBV11-2 to TRBJ2-1; the D call of TRBD2 rests on TCRdb alone, since no DNA is present to check it. Germline CDR1 SGHAT, CDR2 FQNNGV. The CDR3 covers 16 residues. The CDR3 region is CASSLGRASSHNEQFF.

This chain links TRBV18 with TRBJ2-3. The V gene's germline CDR1 is KGHSH and CDR2 LQKENI. The CDR3 covers 13 residues. Here the CDR3 reads CASSLSDTDTQYF. The full variable domain, rest sourced from reference TRBV18 and TRBJ2-3, is NAGVMQNPRHLVRRRGQEARLRCSPMKGHSHVYWYRQLPEEGLKFMVYLQKENIIDESGMPKERFSAEFPKEGPSILRIQQVVRGDSAAYFCASSLSDTDTQYFGPGTRLTVL.

The gene calls are TRBV20-1 and TRBJ1-5. Germline loops: CDR1 DFQATT, CDR2 SNEGSKA (reference sequence). The CDR3 is made up of 12 amino acids. The CDR3 is CSARFSDQPQHF.

The chain is built from TRBV7-2 and TRBJ1-1; TCRdb calls TRBD1, which cannot be checked without DNA. Germline assignment: CDR1 SGHTA and CDR2 FQGNSA. The CDR3 length is 12 residues. The CDR3 spells CASSGNRVGAFF.

The chain combines TRBV5-1 with TRBJ2-1; TCRdb names TRBD2, which stays unverified in the absence of DNA. Germline CDR1 is SGHRS and CDR2 is YFSETQ. The CDR3 has 15 residues. CDR3 sequence: CASSSVGAGDDEQFF.

The gene calls are TRBV6-2 or TRBV6-3 and TRBJ2-7; TCRdb outputs TRBD1, but without DNA this stays unchecked. The CDR3 has 17 residues. CDR1 is MNHEY, CDR2 SVGEGT, per germline. CDR3 sequence: CASSFGAVRKQTYEQYF.

This chain joins TRBV3-1 and TRBJ2-7. The CDR3 runs 15 residues. Looked up from germline, CDR1 is LGHDT and CDR2 is YNNKEL (reference sequence). The CDR3 sequence is CASSQESSYGYEQYF.

V gene TRBV7-2 combines with J gene TRBJ2-1; TCRdb's assignment of TRBD2 cannot be checked, as there is no DNA. Germline values: CDR1 SGHTA, CDR2 FQGNSA. CDR3 size: 12 residues. The CDR3 sequence is CASSLEVAGPVF.

The J gene is TRBJ2-7, the V gene TRBV18; TCRdb calls TRBD1, which cannot be checked without DNA. The CDR3 spans 14 residues. Germline loops: CDR1 KGHSH, CDR2 LQKENI. CDR3 sequence reads: CASSRQEQGGEQYF.

The V gene is TRBV6-2 or TRBV6-3, the J gene TRBJ2-4; TCRdb calls TRBD1, which cannot be checked without DNA. This CDR3 region has 16 residues. Germline V CDR1 and CDR2: MNHEY, SVGEGT. CDR3 loop: CASSGGGAKAKNIQYF.

The J gene is TRBJ2-3, the V gene TRBV4-1; the TRBD1 assignment by TCRdb is unverifiable without DNA. The CDR3 runs to 15 residues. CDR1 and CDR2 (germline): MGHRA, YSYEKL. The CDR3: CASSQESRVTDTQYF.

This chain links TRBV7-3 with TRBJ1-1; the TCRdb D gene call, TRBD1, has no DNA to confirm it. From germline, CDR1 is SGHTA and CDR2 FQGTGA. This CDR3 is 14 amino acids long. This CDR3 is CASSLTTGQTEAFF. The entire variable domain, with the rest obtained from reference TRBV7-3 and TRBJ1-1, is as follows: GAGVSQTPSNKVTEKGKYVELRCDPISGHTALYWYRQSLGQGPEFLIYFQGTGAADDSGLPNDRFFAVRPEGSVSTLKIQRTERGDSAVYLCASSLTTGQTEAFFGQGTRLTVV.

The rearrangement links TRBV12-3 or TRBV12-4 to TRBJ2-5; TCRdb's D call, TRBD1, is unchecked because there is no DNA. There are 11 residues in the CDR3. The CDR3 reads CASSTLETQYF.

This rearrangement joins TRBV18 to TRBJ2-6. The CDR3 has 14 residues. Germline V gene lookup returns CDR1 KGHSH and CDR2 LQKENI. The CDR3 sequence: CASSPVPGANVLTF.

The chain combines TRBV5-1 with TRBJ2-2; TCRdb proposes TRBD2, but this gene call is untestable without DNA. CDR1 SGHRS and CDR2 YFSETQ come from the germline V gene. The length of the CDR3 is 15 residues. The CDR3 sequence: CASSPRTPRTGELFF.

This chain joins TRBV6-5 and TRBJ1-4; TCRdb's D gene call, TRBD1, goes unchecked for lack of DNA. Germline V lookup: CDR1 MNHEY, CDR2 SVGAGI. This CDR3 is 15 amino acids long. CDR3: CASSYSFQGNEKLFF.

The chain has TRBV19 and TRBJ1-2; TCRdb's D call, TRBD1, is unchecked because there is no DNA. This CDR3 comprises 14 residues. Germline V gene data show CDR1 as LNHDA and CDR2 as SQIVND (reference sequence). CDR3 loop: CASNSQGSVYGYTF.

V gene TRBV29-1 combines with J gene TRBJ2-7. The CDR3 spans 11 residues. The V gene's germline CDR1 is SQVTM and CDR2 ANQGSEA. The CDR3 region is CSVEHGHEQYF.

This chain connects TRBV20-1 to TRBJ2-3; no DNA is available, so the TRBD2 call from TCRdb remains unchecked. Per the germline V gene, CDR1 is DFQATT and CDR2 is SNEGSKA (reference sequence). CDR3 length equals 15 residues. The CDR3 sequence: CSALEEGSTTDTQYF.

This sequence joins TRBV7-2 and TRBJ1-2; TCRdb reports TRBD1, a call that lacks DNA to check it against. Germline V gives CDR1 SGHTA, CDR2 FQGNSA. CDR3 length equals 15 residues. The CDR3 spells CASSPKTGRDYGYTF.

CDR3 in amino acids: CSASNSEGLYGYTF. V usage is TRBV20-1 and J usage is TRBJ1-2. Germline lookup yields CDR1 DFQATT and CDR2 SNEGSKA (reference sequence). The CDR3 sequence is 14 residues long.

This chain uses TRBV5-1 with TRBJ1-2. Looked up from germline, CDR1 is SGHRS and CDR2 is YFSETQ. This CDR3 is built from 15 residues. Here the CDR3 reads CASSLVFGTNYGYTF. The full variable domain, rest sourced from reference TRBV5-1 and TRBJ1-2, is KAGVTQTPRYLIKTRGQQVTLSCSPISGHRSVSWYQQTPGQGLQFLFEYFSETQRNKGNFPGRFSGRQFSNSRSEMNVSTLELGDSALYLCASSLVFGTNYGYTFGSGTRLTVV.